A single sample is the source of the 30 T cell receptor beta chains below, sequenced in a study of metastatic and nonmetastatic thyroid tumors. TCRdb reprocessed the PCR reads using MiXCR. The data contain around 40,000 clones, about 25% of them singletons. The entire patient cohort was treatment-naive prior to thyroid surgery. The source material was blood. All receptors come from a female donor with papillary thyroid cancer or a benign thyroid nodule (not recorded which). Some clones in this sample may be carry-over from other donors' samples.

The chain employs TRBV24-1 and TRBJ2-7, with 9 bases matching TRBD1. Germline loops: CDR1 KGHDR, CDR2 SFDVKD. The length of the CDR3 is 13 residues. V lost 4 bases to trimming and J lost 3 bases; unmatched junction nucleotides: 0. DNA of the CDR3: TGTGCCACCAGTGAGGGACAGGGCTACGAGCAGTACTTC. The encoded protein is CATSEGQGYEQYF.

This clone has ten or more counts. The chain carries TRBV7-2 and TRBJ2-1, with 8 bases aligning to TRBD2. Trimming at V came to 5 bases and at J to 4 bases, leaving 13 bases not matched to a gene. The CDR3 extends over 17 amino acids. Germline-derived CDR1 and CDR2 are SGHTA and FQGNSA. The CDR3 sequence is CASSTLLAGSRYNEQFF. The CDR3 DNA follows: TGTGCCAGCAGCACCCTCTTAGCGGGGAGCCGATACAATGAGCAGTTCTTC.

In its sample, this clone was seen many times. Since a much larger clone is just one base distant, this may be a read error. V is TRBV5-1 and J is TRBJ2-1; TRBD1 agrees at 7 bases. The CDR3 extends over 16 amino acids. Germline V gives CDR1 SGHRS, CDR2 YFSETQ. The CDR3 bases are TGCGCCAGCAGCTTGGAACAGGGGAGCTCCGACAATGAGCAGTTCTTC. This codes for CASSLEQGSSDNEQFF.

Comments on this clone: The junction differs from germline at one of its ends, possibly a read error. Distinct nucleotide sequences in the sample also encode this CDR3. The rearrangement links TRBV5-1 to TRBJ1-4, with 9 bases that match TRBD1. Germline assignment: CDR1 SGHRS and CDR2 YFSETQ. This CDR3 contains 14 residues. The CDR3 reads CASSSGTGNEKLFF. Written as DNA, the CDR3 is TGCGCCAGTAGCTCCGGGACAGGGAATGAAAAGCTGTTTTTT.

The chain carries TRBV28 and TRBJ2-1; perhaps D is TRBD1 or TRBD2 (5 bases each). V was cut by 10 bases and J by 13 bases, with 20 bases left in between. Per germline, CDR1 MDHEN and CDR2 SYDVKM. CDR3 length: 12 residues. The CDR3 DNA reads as TGTGCCACCGGGACCTCCCTCAATTATCAGTTCTTC. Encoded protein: CATGTSLNYQFF.

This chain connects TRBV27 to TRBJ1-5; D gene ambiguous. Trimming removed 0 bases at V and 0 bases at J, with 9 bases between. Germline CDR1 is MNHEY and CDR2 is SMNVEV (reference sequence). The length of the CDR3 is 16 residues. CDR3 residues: CASSLSGSYSNQPQHF. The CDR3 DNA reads TGTGCCAGCAGTTTATCAGGCAGTTATAGCAATCAGCCCCAGCATTTT.

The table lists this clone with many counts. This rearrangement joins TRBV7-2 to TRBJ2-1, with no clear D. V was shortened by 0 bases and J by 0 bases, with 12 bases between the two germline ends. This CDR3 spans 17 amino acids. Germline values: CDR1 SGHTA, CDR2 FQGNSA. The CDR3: CASSLAPFVSSYNEQFF. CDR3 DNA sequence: TGTGCCAGCAGCTTAGCGCCCTTTGTTAGCTCCTACAATGAGCAGTTCTTC.

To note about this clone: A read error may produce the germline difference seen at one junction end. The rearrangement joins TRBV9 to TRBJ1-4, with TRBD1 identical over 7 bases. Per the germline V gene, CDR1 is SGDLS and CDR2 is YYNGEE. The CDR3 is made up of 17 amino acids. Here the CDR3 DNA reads TGTGCCAGCAGCGTAGGTCCGGGAGACAGGGATGGTGAAAGACTGTTTTTT. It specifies CASSVGPGDRDGERLFF.

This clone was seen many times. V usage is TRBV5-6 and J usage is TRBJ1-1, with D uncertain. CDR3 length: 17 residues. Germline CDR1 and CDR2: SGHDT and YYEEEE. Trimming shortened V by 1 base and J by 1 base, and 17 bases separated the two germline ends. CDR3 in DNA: TGTGCCAGCAGCTTGATGGGCTTTCTCGAGCGGAACACTGAAGCTTTCTTT. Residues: CASSLMGFLERNTEAFF.

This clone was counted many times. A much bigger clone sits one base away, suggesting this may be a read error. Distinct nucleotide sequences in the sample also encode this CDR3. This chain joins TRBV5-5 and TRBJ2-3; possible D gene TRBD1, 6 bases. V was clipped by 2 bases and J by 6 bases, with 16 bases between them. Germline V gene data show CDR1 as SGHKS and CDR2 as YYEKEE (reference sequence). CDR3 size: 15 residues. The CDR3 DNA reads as TGTGCCAGCAGCTTTTGGGGGCGGCTCACGGATACGCAGTATTTT. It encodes CASSFWGRLTDTQYF.

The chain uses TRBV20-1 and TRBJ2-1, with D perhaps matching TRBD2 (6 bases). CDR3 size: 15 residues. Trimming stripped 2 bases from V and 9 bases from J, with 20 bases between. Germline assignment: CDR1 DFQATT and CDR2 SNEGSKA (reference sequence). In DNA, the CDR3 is TGCAGTGCTAGATCCCCCCTAAATAGCGGCGGTGAGCAGTTCTTC. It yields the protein CSARSPLNSGGEQFF.

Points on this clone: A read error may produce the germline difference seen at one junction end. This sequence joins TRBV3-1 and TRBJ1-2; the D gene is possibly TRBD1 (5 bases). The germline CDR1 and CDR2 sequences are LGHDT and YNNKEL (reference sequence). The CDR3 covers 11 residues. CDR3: CASSQGVGLAF. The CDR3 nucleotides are TGTGCCAGCAGCCAGGGGGTCGGTTTAGCCTTC.

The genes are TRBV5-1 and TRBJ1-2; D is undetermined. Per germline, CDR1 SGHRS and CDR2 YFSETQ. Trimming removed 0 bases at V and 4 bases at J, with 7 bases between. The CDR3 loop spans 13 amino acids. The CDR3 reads CASSLGKGYGYTF. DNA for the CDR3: TGCGCCAGCAGCTTGGGGAAGGGCTATGGCTACACCTTC.

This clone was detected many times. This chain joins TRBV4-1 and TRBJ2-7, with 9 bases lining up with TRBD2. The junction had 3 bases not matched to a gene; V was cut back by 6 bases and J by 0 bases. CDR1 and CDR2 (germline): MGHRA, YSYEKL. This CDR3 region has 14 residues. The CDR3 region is CASRPSGVSYEQYF. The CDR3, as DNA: TGCGCCAGCAGACCTAGCGGGGTCTCCTACGAGCAGTACTTC.

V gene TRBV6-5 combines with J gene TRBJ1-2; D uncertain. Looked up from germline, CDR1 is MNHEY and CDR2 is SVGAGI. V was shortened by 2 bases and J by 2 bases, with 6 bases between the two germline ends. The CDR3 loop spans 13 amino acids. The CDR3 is CASSYGGNYGYTF. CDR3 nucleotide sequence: TGTGCCAGCAGTTACGGCGGCAACTATGGCTACACCTTC.

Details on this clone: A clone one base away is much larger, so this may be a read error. CDR3 nucleotide sequence: TGTGCCACCTTGTCCTTGGGGGCCCACGAGCAGTACTTC. Encoded protein: CATLSLGAHEQYF. The gene calls are TRBV5-6 and TRBJ2-7; D might be TRBD1 (6 bases). Germline V CDR1 and CDR2: SGHDT, YYEEEE. This CDR3 contains 13 residues. V was cut by 9 bases and J by 5 bases, with 18 bases left in between.

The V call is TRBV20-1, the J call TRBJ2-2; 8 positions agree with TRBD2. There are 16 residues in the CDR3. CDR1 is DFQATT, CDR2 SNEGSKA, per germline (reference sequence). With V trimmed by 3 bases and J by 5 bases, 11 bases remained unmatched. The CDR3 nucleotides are TGCAGTGCTAGGGAGGGCACTAGCGGCTTTACCGGGGAGCTGTTTTTT. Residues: CSAREGTSGFTGELFF.

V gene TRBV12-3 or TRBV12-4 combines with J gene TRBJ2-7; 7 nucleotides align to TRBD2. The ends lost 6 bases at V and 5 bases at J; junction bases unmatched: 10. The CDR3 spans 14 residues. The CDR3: CASRRAGGSHEQYF. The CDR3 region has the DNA TGTGCCAGCAGACGAGCCGGCGGGAGCCACGAGCAGTACTTC.

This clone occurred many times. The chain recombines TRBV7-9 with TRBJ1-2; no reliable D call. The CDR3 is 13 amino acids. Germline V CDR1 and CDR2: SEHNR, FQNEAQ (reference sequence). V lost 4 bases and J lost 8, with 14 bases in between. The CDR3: CASSSLKTDGYTF. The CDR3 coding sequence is TGTGCCAGCAGCTCATTGAAAACCGACGGCTACACCTTC.

CDR3 in amino acids: CASRPGSGRGSYNEQFF. DNA of the CDR3: TGCGCCAGCAGACCAGGCAGCGGGAGGGGATCCTACAATGAGCAGTTCTTC. The genes are TRBV5-1 and TRBJ2-1, with 10 bases fitting TRBD2. V trimming: 5 bases; J trimming: 1 base; junction bases outside the gene matches: 9. Germline loops: CDR1 SGHRS, CDR2 YFSETQ. The CDR3 runs to 17 residues.

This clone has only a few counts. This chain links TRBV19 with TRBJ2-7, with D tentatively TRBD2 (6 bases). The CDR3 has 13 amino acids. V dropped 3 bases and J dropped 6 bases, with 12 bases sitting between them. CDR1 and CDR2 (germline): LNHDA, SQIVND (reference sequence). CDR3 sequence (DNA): TGTGCCAGTAGTATTTTGGAGGGCGGCGAGCAGTACTTC. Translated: CASSILEGGEQYF.

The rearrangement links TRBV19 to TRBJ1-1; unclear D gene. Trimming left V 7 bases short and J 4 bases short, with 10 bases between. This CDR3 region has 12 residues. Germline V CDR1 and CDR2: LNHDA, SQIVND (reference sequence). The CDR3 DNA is TGTGCCAGTACCTACATGACCACTGAAGCTTTCTTT. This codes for CASTYMTTEAFF.

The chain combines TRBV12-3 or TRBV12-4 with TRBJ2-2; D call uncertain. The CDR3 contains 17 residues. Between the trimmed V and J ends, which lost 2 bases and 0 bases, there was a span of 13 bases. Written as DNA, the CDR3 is TGTGCCAGCAGTTTAAGGGCTCGCCTAGCGAACACCGGGGAGCTGTTTTTT. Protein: CASSLRARLANTGELFF.

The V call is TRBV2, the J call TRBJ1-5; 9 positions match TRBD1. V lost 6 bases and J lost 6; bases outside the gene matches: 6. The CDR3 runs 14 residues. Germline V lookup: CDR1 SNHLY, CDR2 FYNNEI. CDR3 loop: CASRRETGGQPQHF. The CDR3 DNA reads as TGTGCCAGCAGGAGGGAGACAGGGGGTCAGCCCCAGCATTTT.

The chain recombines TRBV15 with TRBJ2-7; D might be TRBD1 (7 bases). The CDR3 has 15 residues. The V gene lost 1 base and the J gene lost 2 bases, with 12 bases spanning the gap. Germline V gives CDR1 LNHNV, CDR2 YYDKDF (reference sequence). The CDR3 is CATSRVAGGTYEQYF. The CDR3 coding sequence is TGTGCCACCAGCAGAGTTGCAGGGGGGACCTACGAGCAGTACTTC.

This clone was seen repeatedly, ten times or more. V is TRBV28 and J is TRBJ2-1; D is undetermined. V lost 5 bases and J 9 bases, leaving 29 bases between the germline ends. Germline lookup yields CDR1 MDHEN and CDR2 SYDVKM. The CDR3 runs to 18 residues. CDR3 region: CASSPQWSPGTGGIEQFF. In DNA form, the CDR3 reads TGTGCCAGCAGTCCCCAATGGAGCCCGGGTACGGGTGGTATTGAGCAGTTCTTC.

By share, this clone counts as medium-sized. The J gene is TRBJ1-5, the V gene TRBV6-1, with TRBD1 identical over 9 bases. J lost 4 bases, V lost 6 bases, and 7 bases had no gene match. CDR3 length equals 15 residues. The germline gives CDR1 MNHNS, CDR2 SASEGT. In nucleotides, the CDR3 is TGTGCCAGCAGGGAACAGGGGGCGGTGAATCAGCCCCAGCATTTT. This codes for CASREQGAVNQPQHF.

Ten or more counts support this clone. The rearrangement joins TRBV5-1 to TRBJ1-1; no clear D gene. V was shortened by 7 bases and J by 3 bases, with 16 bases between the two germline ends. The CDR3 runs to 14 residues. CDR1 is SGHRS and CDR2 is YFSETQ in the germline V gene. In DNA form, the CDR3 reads TGCGCCAGCCGTGGGGAGTTTTTATACACTGAAGCTTTCTTT. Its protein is CASRGEFLYTEAFF.

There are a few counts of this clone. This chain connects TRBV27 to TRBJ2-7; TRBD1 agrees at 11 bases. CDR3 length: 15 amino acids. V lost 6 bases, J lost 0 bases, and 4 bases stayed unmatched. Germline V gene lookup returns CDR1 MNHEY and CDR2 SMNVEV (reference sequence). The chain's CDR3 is CASSHGTGGSYEQYF. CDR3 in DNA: TGTGCCAGCAGCCACGGGACAGGGGGCTCCTACGAGCAGTACTTC.

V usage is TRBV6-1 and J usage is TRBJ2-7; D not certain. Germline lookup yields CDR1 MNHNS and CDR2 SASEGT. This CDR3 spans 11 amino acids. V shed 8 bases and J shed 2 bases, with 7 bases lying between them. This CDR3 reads CASAGTYEQYF. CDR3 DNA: TGTGCCAGCGCAGGAACCTACGAGCAGTACTTC.